The rows below give T cell receptor beta chains drawn from one sample of a study of shared clonotypes between healthy human individuals. Assay used: immunoSEQ multiplex PCR; TCRdb lists only in-frame clones, some missing. The table has fewer than 2.5 million clones, roughly 93% seen once. The sample was naive CD4+ T cells from PBMCs. All receptors derive from a young man in good health. Some clones in this sample may be carry-over from other donors' samples. CDR3s include the opening cysteine and the closing phenylalanine or tryptophan. Each record gives: clone size, J gene, D gene, V gene, CDR3 DNA, CDR3 protein. D genes are given only for firm matches. Clone size is given for some rows only: seen once, a few or many times, or a class if the clone is expanded.

.,TRBJ2-2,.,TRBV7-2,TGTGCCATCAAACCCCCGGGACGATACTTCGGGGAGCTGTTTTTT,CAIKPPGRYFGELFF
.,TRBJ2-1,.,TRBV10-3,TGTGCCACCGCCGTCGGGACCTCTGGGCAGTTCTTC,CATAVGTSGQFF
.,TRBJ2-3,.,TRBV29-1,TGCAGCGTTCAGGGACACCCCACAGATACGCAGTATTTT,CSVQGHPTDTQYF
.,TRBJ2-3,.,TRBV28,TGTGCCAGCAGTTTAGGTGGCTTCACAGATACGCAGTATTTT,CASSLGGFTDTQYF
.,TRBJ2-3,.,TRBV6-5,TGTGCCAGCAGTTACCAGGGCTCGGCCCTCCCAGATACGCAGTATTTT,CASSYQGSALPDTQYF
.,TRBJ1-1,.,TRBV5-4,TGTGCCAGCAGTTTGGCCAGGGTGAACACTGAAGCTTTCTTT,CASSLARVNTEAFF
once,TRBJ1-5,TRBD1,TRBV15,TGTGCCACCAGCAGAAGACAGGGAGGTCAGCTCCAGCATTTT,CATSRRQGGQLQHF
.,TRBJ2-5,.,TRBV5-1,TGCGCCAGCAGCTTTTTGTTGGCAGGGAAAGAGACCCAGTACTTC,CASSFLLAGKETQYF
.,TRBJ1-1,.,TRBV27,TGTGCCAGCAGTTTATCGCCGGGCGGGGCGGGGGGCACTGAAGCTTTCTTT,CASSLSPGGAGGTEAFF
.,TRBJ2-5,.,TRBV2,TGTGCCAGCAACCAAGGGGGGGGGCAAGAGACCCAGTACTTC,CASNQGGGQETQYF
.,TRBJ1-1,.,TRBV7-9,TGTGCCAGCAGCTTAATCGCTGAAGCTTTCTTT,CASSLIAEAFF
.,TRBJ2-1,.,TRBV30,TGTGCCTGGAGTGTAATGGATGAGCAGTTCTTC,CAWSVMDEQFF
.,TRBJ2-7,TRBD2,TRBV6-4,TGTGCCAGCAGTCGGGAGGGGTCGACCGAGCAGTACTTC,CASSREGSTEQYF
.,TRBJ1-6,.,TRBV5-4,TGTGCCAGCAGGCCTGGATCGGGTCGTGATTCACCCCTCCACTTT,CASRPGSGRDSPLHF
.,TRBJ2-1,TRBD2,TRBV11-2,TGTGCCAGCAGCTTAGAATTTGGACTAGCGGGAGCTTACAATGAGCAGTTCTTC,CASSLEFGLAGAYNEQFF
.,TRBJ1-1,.,TRBV20-1,TGCAGTGCTAGAGAGTCCCTTGATGCTTTCTTT,CSARESLDAFF